Listed here are 31 T cell receptor beta chains from one sample, sequenced in a study of blood T cells in healthy people across ages. PCR was performed a second time for roughly 7 to 11 cycles using a sample-barcoded 5' primer and a J-beta primer mix. From the 5' RACE reads, TCRdb called clonotypes with MiXCR, one entry per CDR3 protein. The sample has approximately 810,000 distinct CDR3 sequences; about 30% are singletons. The sample comprised blood. The source is a woman aged 80 or older in good health.

The genes are TRBV30 and TRBJ2-5; D may be TRBD1 or TRBD2 (6 bases each). This CDR3 is 13 amino acids long. Germline CDR1 reads GTSNPN; CDR2 reads SVGIG (reference sequence). V was cut by 8 bases and J by 2 bases, with 15 bases left in between. CDR3 protein: CARRGPGQETQYF. CDR3 coding DNA: TGTGCCCGACGGGGGCCCGGGCAAGAGACCCAGTACTTC.

The chain links TRBV25-1 to TRBJ2-3; possibly TRBD2 for D (5 bases). V shed 5 bases and J shed 1 base, with 16 bases lying between them. CDR1 and CDR2 (germline): MGHDK, SYGVNS. CDR3 length equals 16 residues. In nucleotides, the CDR3 is TGTGCCAGCAGTCCCCGTGCGGGTTGGGGCACAGATACGCAGTATTTT. This sequence encodes CASSPRAGWGTDTQYF. Full variable domain (rest looked up from reference TRBV25-1 and TRBJ2-3): EADIYQTPRYLVIGTGKKITLECSQTMGHDKMYWYQQDPGMELHLIHYSYGVNSTEKGDLSSESTVSRIRTEHFPLTLESARPSHTSQYLCASSPRAGWGTDTQYFGPGTRLTVL.

In its sample, this clonotype was seen a few times. This sequence may be a read error, since a much larger clone differs from it by one base. The V and J genes are TRBV5-1 and TRBJ1-1, with TRBD1 matching 7 bases. Trimming took 3 bases from V and 3 from J; bases not matched to a gene: 5. Per germline, CDR1 SGHRS and CDR2 YFSETQ. The CDR3 has 14 residues. The CDR3 DNA reads as TGCGCCAGCAGCTCCGGACAGGCGGACACTGAAGCTTTCTTT. Its translation: CASSSGQADTEAFF.

The J gene is TRBJ2-1, the V gene TRBV20-1; D is uncertain. This CDR3 has 11 residues. The V gene lost 3 bases and the J gene lost 8 bases, with 8 bases spanning the gap. Per the germline V gene, CDR1 is DFQATT and CDR2 is SNEGSKA (reference sequence). Written as DNA, the CDR3 is TGCAGTGCTAGTAAGGGCGATGAGCAGTTCTTC. Translation: CSASKGDEQFF.

The rearrangement links TRBV10-3 to TRBJ1-4; 8 bases match TRBD1. V dropped 2 bases and J dropped 3; count of bases not matched to a gene: 2. Germline-derived CDR1 and CDR2 are ENHRY and SYGVKD. This CDR3 is built from 15 residues. The CDR3 DNA is TGTGCCATCAGTGAGGGGACAGGATCTAATGAAAAACTGTTTTTT. Translation gives CAISEGTGSNEKLFF.

This clonotype was detected many times. The chain has TRBV15 and TRBJ2-7; D ambiguous. The V and J ends lost 0 bases and 0 bases respectively, with 3 bases between them. The CDR3 runs 13 residues. Germline V lookup: CDR1 LNHNV, CDR2 YYDKDF (reference sequence). Here the CDR3 reads CATSRDSSYEQYF. CDR3 in DNA: TGTGCCACCAGCAGAGACAGCTCCTACGAGCAGTACTTC. Complete variable domain (other parts from reference TRBV15 and TRBJ2-7): DAMVIQNPRYQVTQFGKPVTLSCSQTLNHNVMYWYQQKSSQAPKLLFHYYDKDFNNEADTPDNFQSRRPNTSFCFLDIRSPGLGDTAMYLCATSRDSSYEQYFGPGTRLTVT.

The chain employs TRBV18 and TRBJ1-6, with 8 bases aligning to TRBD1. Germline lookup yields CDR1 KGHSH and CDR2 LQKENI. J was trimmed by 9 bases and V by 3 bases; bases with no gene match: 7. The CDR3 is made up of 15 amino acids. Here the CDR3 DNA reads TGTGCCAGCTCACCGACAGGGGTCCGAGGTTCACCCCTCCACTTT. This gives the protein CASSPTGVRGSPLHF.

The chain has TRBV7-2 and TRBJ1-4; TRBD1 aligns across 9 bases. Trimming cost V 7 bases and J 11 bases; bases outside gene matches: 11. Germline CDR1 is SGHTA and CDR2 is FQGNSA. This CDR3 has 14 amino acids. The CDR3 reads CASNPGTGPGKLFF. In DNA form, the CDR3 reads TGTGCCAGCAACCCCGGGACAGGGCCGGGGAAACTGTTTTTT.

At least ten counts were recorded for this clonotype. CDR3 amino acids: CSATSRATGVQETQYF. As DNA, the CDR3 is TGCAGTGCTACCTCCCGCGCCACGGGGGTTCAAGAGACCCAGTACTTC. V is TRBV20-1 and J is TRBJ2-5; tentative D call: TRBD2 (6 bases). CDR1 and CDR2 from the germline V gene are DFQATT and SNEGSKA (reference sequence). The germline V and J ends were trimmed by 4 bases and 2 bases, with 20 bases remaining between them. This CDR3 comprises 16 residues.

This clonotype was seen at least ten times. The chain joins TRBV7-9 to TRBJ2-5, with TRBD2 identical over 8 bases. Germline CDR1 SEHNR, CDR2 FQNEAQ (reference sequence). Losses at the gene ends were 4 bases for V and 2 bases for J; bases not matched to a gene: 9. The CDR3 runs 16 residues. The CDR3 DNA follows: TGTGCCAGCAGCTGGGCCCCACTAGCGGAACAAGAGACCCAGTACTTC. It is translated as CASSWAPLAEQETQYF.

The genes are TRBV12-3 or TRBV12-4 and TRBJ2-3, with TRBD2 as a possible D gene (6 bases). This CDR3 comprises 17 residues. Trimming removed 4 bases at V and 0 bases at J, with 17 bases between. The CDR3 DNA sequence: TGTGCCAGCAGTTCCCTCACGAGGGGACTGAGCACAGATACGCAGTATTTT. Its protein is CASSSLTRGLSTDTQYF.

The V gene is TRBV18, the J gene TRBJ1-1, with 7 bases matching TRBD1. Trimming at V came to 4 bases and at J to 2 bases, leaving 10 bases not matched to a gene. CDR3 length: 16 residues. In germline, CDR1 is KGHSH, CDR2 LQKENI. CDR3 nucleotides: TGTGCCAGCTCACTATTTGACAGGGCCACCAACACTGAAGCTTTCTTT. Translation: CASSLFDRATNTEAFF. The full variable domain, in which reference TRBV18 and TRBJ1-1 provide the parts outside the CDR3, is NAGVMQNPRHLVRRRGQEARLRCSPMKGHSHVYWYRQLPEEGLKFMVYLQKENIIDESGMPKERFSAEFPKEGPSILRIQQVVRGDSAAYFCASSLFDRATNTEAFFGQGTRLTVV.

The chain has TRBV7-9 and TRBJ1-1; D is unresolved. There are 15 residues in the CDR3. The germline V and J ends were trimmed by 4 bases and 4 bases, with 16 bases remaining between them. CDR1 SEHNR and CDR2 FQNEAQ come from the germline V gene (reference sequence). The CDR3 sequence is CASSSIGGWGTEAFF. CDR3 in DNA: TGTGCCAGCAGCTCAATCGGCGGATGGGGCACTGAAGCTTTCTTT.

The chain links TRBV4-2 to TRBJ2-2; TRBD2 is a possible D gene (5 bases). V gave up 3 bases and J gave up 4 bases, with 15 bases separating them. The CDR3 covers 16 residues. The V gene's germline CDR1 is LGHNA and CDR2 YNFKEQ. CDR3 protein: CASSHPAVQRTGELFF. The CDR3 DNA follows: TGTGCCAGCAGCCACCCAGCGGTGCAGCGCACCGGGGAGCTGTTTTTT.

This clonotype has at least ten counts. The chain uses TRBV11-2 and TRBJ2-1; a weak D match, TRBD1 (6 bases). The CDR3 has 14 residues. Germline values: CDR1 SGHAT, CDR2 FQNNGV. V shed 5 bases and J shed 10 bases, with 18 bases lying between them. This CDR3 is CASSPLTGASEQFF. The CDR3 nucleotides read TGTGCCAGCAGCCCATTGACAGGAGCCTCGGAGCAGTTCTTC.

This clonotype was seen at least ten times. The gene calls are TRBV11-2 and TRBJ2-1; 8 bases fit TRBD2. The ends lost 5 bases at V and 9 bases at J; junction bases unmatched: 12. The CDR3 has 15 amino acids. Germline V gene lookup returns CDR1 SGHAT and CDR2 FQNNGV. The CDR3 sequence: CASSPGGAFFIEQFF. The CDR3 nucleotides are TGTGCCAGCAGCCCCGGGGGGGCCTTCTTCATTGAGCAGTTCTTC.

In nucleotides, the CDR3 is TGTGCCAGCAGCTTAGCATACCGGGACAGGGGGCGTATCTCCTACACCTTC. Residues: CASSLAYRDRGRISYTF. This chain connects TRBV7-8 to TRBJ1-2, with 12 nucleotides matching TRBD1. V lost 0 bases and J lost 10; bases outside the gene matches: 12. The CDR3 contains 17 residues. The germline CDR1 and CDR2 sequences are SGHVS and FQNEAQ.

This clonotype has more than one count but fewer than ten. The J gene is TRBJ2-7, the V gene TRBV6-2 or TRBV6-3, with D perhaps assigned TRBD1 or TRBD2 (5 bases each). The CDR3 runs to 14 residues. V gave up 6 bases and J gave up 5 bases, with 17 bases separating them. Germline loops: CDR1 MNHEY, CDR2 SVGEGT. The CDR3 region is CASRDPGPGNEQYF. The CDR3 DNA sequence: TGTGCCAGCAGGGACCCGGGACCTGGGAACGAGCAGTACTTC.

Remarks on this clonotype: With a much larger clone just one base away, this may be a read error. The rearrangement joins TRBV20-1 to TRBJ1-6; 9 bases are a match to TRBD1. J lost 12 bases, V lost 0 bases, and 9 bases had no gene match. The CDR3 has 15 amino acids. CDR1 DFQATT and CDR2 SNEGSKA come from the germline V gene (reference sequence). Here the CDR3 DNA reads TGCAGTGCTAGAGAGGGGACAGGGATGTATGGACCCCTCCACTTT. Its protein is CSAREGTGMYGPLHF.

This clonotype showed up many times. The J gene is TRBJ2-5, the V gene TRBV6-6; TRBD1 is a possible D gene (5 bases). This CDR3 comprises 13 residues. CDR1 and CDR2 from the germline V gene are MNHNY and SVGAGI (reference sequence). Trimming stripped 5 bases from V and 1 base from J, with 8 bases between. In nucleotides, the CDR3 is TGTGCCAGCAGTGGACACTTCCAAGAGACCCAGTACTTC. Amino acid sequence: CASSGHFQETQYF.

As to this clonotype: It may be a read error: a sequence one base away is much more abundant. The gene calls are TRBV29-1 and TRBJ2-3, with D possibly being TRBD1 or TRBD2 (6 bases each). CDR3 length equals 14 residues. Germline V CDR1 and CDR2: SQVTM, ANQGSEA. Trimming shortened V by 5 bases and J by 5 bases, and 17 bases separated the two germline ends. CDR3 sequence (DNA): TGCAGCGTTCCCGGGACATCGCGGGGAGATACGCAGTATTTT. Translating it yields CSVPGTSRGDTQYF.

This clonotype has ten or more counts. V gene TRBV7-2 combines with J gene TRBJ2-7, with D possibly TRBD2 on 5 matching bases. The V and J ends lost 5 bases and 0 bases respectively, with 11 bases between them. The germline gives CDR1 SGHTA, CDR2 FQGNSA. This CDR3 has 14 residues. This CDR3 reads CASSTRTASYEQYF. CDR3 coding DNA: TGTGCCAGCAGCACCCGGACTGCCTCCTACGAGCAGTACTTC.

In the case of this clonotype: The junction shows a germline mismatch at one end, possibly a read error. The chain joins TRBV7-2 to TRBJ2-1; unclear D gene. The CDR3 runs 14 residues. Germline loops: CDR1 SGHTA, CDR2 FQGNSA. Here the CDR3 reads CASIGEKPPYERFF. In nucleotides, the CDR3 is TGTGCCAGCATTGGGGAAAAACCCCCATACGAGCGGTTCTTC.

This clonotype was seen many times. The V gene is TRBV7-2, the J gene TRBJ2-5; 9 nucleotides match TRBD1. The CDR3 sequence is 15 residues long. Trimming at V came to 5 bases and at J to 5 bases, leaving 9 bases not matched to a gene. Germline loops: CDR1 SGHTA, CDR2 FQGNSA. CDR3 coding DNA: TGTGCCAGCAGCCCCACAGGGGGCGCGGGGGAGACCCAGTACTTC. This codes for CASSPTGGAGETQYF.

Points on this clonotype: Being one base from a much bigger clone, this may be a read error. The chain employs TRBV18 and TRBJ2-1; D gene ambiguous. CDR3 size: 16 residues. Germline CDR1 reads KGHSH; CDR2 reads LQKENI. V dropped 4 bases and J dropped 6 bases, with 19 bases sitting between them. The CDR3 region is CASSLPARPSSNEQFF. The CDR3 bases are TGTGCCAGCTCACTGCCGGCCAGGCCCTCCAGCAATGAGCAGTTCTTC. Using reference TRBV18 and TRBJ2-1 for the parts outside the CDR3, the full variable domain is NAGVMQNPRHLVRRRGQEARLRCSPMKGHSHVYWYRQLPEEGLKFMVYLQKENIIDESGMPKERFSAEFPKEGPSILRIQQVVRGDSAAYFCASSLPARPSSNEQFFGPGTRLTVL.

The chain employs TRBV15 and TRBJ2-7; D call uncertain. Germline CDR1 and CDR2: LNHNV and YYDKDF (reference sequence). Trimming took 5 bases from V and 3 from J, leaving 14 bases between them. The CDR3 runs 14 residues. The CDR3 reads CATSPKKGIYEQYF. CDR3 in DNA: TGTGCCACCAGCCCCAAGAAGGGTATCTACGAGCAGTACTTC.

This clonotype was seen more than once but under ten times. The chain joins TRBV4-3 to TRBJ2-3; 10 nucleotides align to TRBD2. After removal of 3 bases from V and 2 bases from J, the junction contained 5 bases not matched to a gene. The length of the CDR3 is 16 residues. Germline CDR1 LGHNA, CDR2 YSLEER. The CDR3: CASSQLAGGVTDTQYF. DNA of the CDR3: TGCGCCAGCAGCCAGTTAGCGGGGGGCGTCACAGATACGCAGTATTTT.

The rearrangement joins TRBV19 to TRBJ2-4; D is ambiguous. The CDR3 is made up of 16 amino acids. Germline V gives CDR1 LNHDA, CDR2 SQIVND (reference sequence). Trimming removed 2 bases from V and 0 bases from J, with 11 bases in between. This CDR3 is CASSIQILVAKNIQYF. The CDR3 region has the DNA TGTGCCAGTAGTATACAGATCTTGGTAGCCAAAAACATTCAGTACTTC.

This clonotype was counted ten times or more. The chain carries TRBV7-9 and TRBJ2-7; no clear D gene. CDR3 length: 13 amino acids. The V end was cut by 5 bases, the J end by 2 bases, with 10 bases between. In germline, CDR1 is SEHNR, CDR2 FQNEAQ (reference sequence). In DNA, the CDR3 is TGTGCCAGCAGCCGTACACCGACCTACGAGCAGTACTTC. It codes for CASSRTPTYEQYF. Variable domain in full (rest from reference TRBV7-9 and TRBJ2-7): DTGVSQNPRHKITKRGQNVTFRCDPISEHNRLYWYRQTLGQGPEFLTYFQNEAQLEKSRLLSDRFSAERPKGSFSTLEIQRTEQGDSAMYLCASSRTPTYEQYFGPGTRLTVT.

Details on this clonotype: A much larger clone lies a single base off, so this may be a read error. The chain uses TRBV7-2 and TRBJ2-3; TRBD2 aligns across 7 bases. CDR3 length equals 17 residues. V shed 5 bases and J 2 bases; nucleotides not matched to a gene: 13. Germline V CDR1 and CDR2: SGHTA, FQGNSA. The DNA of the CDR3 is TGTGCCAGCAGCCAAGGCCGGGGGAGGGGCTTCACAGATACGCAGTATTTT. It specifies CASSQGRGRGFTDTQYF.

This clonotype was found a few times. The V call is TRBV18, the J call TRBJ1-6; unclear D gene. V lost 1 base, J lost 7 bases, and 8 bases lay in between. Germline CDR1 and CDR2: KGHSH and LQKENI. The CDR3 length is 14 residues. CDR3 in DNA: TGTGCCAGCTCACCACAGGCGGTCAATTCACCCCTCCACTTT. As protein: CASSPQAVNSPLHF.